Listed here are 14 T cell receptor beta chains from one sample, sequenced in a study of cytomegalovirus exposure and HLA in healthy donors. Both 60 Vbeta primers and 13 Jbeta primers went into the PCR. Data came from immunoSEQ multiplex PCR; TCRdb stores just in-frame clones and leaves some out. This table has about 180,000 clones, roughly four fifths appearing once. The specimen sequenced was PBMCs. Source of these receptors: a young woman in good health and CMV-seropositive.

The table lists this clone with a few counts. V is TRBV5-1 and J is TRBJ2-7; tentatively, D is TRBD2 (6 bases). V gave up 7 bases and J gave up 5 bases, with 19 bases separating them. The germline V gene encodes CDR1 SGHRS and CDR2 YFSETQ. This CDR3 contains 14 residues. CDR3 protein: CASQRTRDSDEQYF. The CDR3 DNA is TGCGCCAGCCAAAGAACCCGGGACTCAGACGAGCAGTACTTC.

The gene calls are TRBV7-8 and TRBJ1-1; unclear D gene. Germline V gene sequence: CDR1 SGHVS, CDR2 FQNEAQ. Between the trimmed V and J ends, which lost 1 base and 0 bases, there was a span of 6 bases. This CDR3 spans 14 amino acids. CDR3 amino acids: CASSLGAVNTEAFF. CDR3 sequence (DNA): TGTGCCAGCAGCTTAGGAGCCGTGAACACTGAAGCTTTCTTT.

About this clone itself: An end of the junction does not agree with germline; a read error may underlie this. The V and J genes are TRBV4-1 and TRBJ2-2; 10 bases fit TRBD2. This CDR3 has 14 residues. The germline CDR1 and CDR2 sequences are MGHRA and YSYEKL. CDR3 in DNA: TGCGCCAGCACCCAAGCGGGGGGGGCCGGGGAGCTGTTTTTT. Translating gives CASTQAGGAGELFF.

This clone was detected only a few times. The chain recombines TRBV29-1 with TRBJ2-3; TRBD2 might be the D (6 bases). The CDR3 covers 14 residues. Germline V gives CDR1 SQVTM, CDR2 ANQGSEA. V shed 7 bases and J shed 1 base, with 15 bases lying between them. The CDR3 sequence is CSADGGVGTDTQYF. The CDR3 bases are TGCAGCGCCGACGGCGGGGTGGGCACAGATACGCAGTATTTT.

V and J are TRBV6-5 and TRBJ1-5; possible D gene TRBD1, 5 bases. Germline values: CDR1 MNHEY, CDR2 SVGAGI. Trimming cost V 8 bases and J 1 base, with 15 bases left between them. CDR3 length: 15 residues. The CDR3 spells CASRPRQLSNQPQHF. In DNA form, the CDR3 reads TGTGCCAGCCGACCCCGACAGCTAAGCAATCAGCCCCAGCATTTT.

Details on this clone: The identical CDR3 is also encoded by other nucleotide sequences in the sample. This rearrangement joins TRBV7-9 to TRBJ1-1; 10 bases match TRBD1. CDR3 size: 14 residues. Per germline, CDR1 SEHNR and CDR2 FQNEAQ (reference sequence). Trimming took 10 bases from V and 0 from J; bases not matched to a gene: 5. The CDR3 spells CATRDRGMNTEAFF. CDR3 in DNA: TGTGCCACCCGGGACAGGGGAATGAACACTGAAGCTTTCTTT.

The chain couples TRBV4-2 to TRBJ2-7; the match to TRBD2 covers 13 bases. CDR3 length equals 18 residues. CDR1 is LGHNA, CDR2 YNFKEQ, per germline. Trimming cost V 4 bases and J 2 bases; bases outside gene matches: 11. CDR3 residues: CASSLTSGGPEGPYEQYF. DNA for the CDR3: TGTGCCAGCAGCCTGACTAGCGGGGGGCCTGAGGGACCCTACGAGCAGTACTTC.

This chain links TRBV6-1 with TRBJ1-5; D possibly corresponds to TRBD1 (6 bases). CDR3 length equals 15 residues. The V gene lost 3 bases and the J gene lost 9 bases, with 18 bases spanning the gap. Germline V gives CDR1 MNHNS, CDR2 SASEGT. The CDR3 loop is CASSDVGGAVGPQHF. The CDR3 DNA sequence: TGTGCCAGCAGTGATGTCGGGGGGGCGGTCGGGCCCCAGCATTTT.

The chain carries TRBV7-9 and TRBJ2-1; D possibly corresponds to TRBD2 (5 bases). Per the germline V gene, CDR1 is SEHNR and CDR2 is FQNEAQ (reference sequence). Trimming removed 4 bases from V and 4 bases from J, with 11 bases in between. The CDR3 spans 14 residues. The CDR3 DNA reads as TGTGCCAGCAGCTCACTCCGGGATTACAATGAGCAGTTCTTC. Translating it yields CASSSLRDYNEQFF.

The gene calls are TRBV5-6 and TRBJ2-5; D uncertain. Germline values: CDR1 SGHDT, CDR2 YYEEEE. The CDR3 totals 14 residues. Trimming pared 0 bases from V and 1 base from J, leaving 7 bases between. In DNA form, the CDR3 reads TGTGCCAGCAGCTTGGTTGGGCCCCAAGAGACCCAGTACTTC. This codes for CASSLVGPQETQYF.

The CDR3 spells CASSSHRDRGPGDGYTF. The CDR3 nucleotides read TGTGCCAGCAGTTCGCACCGGGACAGGGGGCCAGGCGATGGCTACACCTTC. The rearrangement uses TRBV5-4 and TRBJ1-2, with TRBD1 identical over 12 bases. The germline CDR1 and CDR2 sequences are SGHNT and YYREEE (reference sequence). The junction had 14 bases not matched to a gene; V was cut back by 5 bases and J by 6 bases. This CDR3 contains 17 residues.

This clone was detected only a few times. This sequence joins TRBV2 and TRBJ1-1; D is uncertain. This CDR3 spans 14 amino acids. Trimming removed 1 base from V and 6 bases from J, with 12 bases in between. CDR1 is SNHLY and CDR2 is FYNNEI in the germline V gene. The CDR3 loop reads CASSEVALKAEAFF. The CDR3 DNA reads TGTGCCAGCAGTGAAGTGGCTCTTAAAGCTGAAGCTTTCTTT. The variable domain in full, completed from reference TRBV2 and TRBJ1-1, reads EPEVTQTPSHQVTQMGQEVILRCVPISNHLYFYWYRQILGQKVEFLVSFYNNEISEKSEIFDDQFSVERPDGSNFTLKIRSTKLEDSAMYFCASSEVALKAEAFFGQGTRLTVV.

CDR3 sequence reads: CASKRETHLIQETQYF. The CDR3 nucleotides read TGTGCCAGCAAGCGTGAGACTCACCTAATACAAGAGACCCAGTACTTC. V and J are TRBV2 and TRBJ2-5; D is undetermined. Germline lookup yields CDR1 SNHLY and CDR2 FYNNEI. With 7 bases removed from V and 2 bases from J, the gap between germline ends came to 20 bases. The length of the CDR3 is 16 residues. Full variable domain (missing parts from reference TRBV2 and TRBJ2-5): EPEVTQTPSHQVTQMGQEVILRCVPISNHLYFYWYRQILGQKVEFLVSFYNNEISEKSEIFDDQFSVERPDGSNFTLKIRSTKLEDSAMYFCASKRETHLIQETQYFGPGTRLLVL.

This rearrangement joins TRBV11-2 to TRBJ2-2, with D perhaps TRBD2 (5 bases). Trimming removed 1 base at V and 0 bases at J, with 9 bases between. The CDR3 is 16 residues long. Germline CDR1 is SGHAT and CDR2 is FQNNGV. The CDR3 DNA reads TGTGCCAGCAGCTTAGTACGGGGTTCGAACACCGGGGAGCTGTTTTTT. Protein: CASSLVRGSNTGELFF.